The present T cell receptor (beta chain) was sequenced within a study of PD-1 blockade in classical Hodgkin lymphoma. Study-wide points: The drivers behind the repertoire differences, possibly disease activity or prior therapy, remain undefined. At baseline, newly diagnosed patients reportedly showed less TCR diversity than healthy donors.

TCRdb's copy holds only in-frame clones and misses some; the assay was immunoSEQ multiplex PCR. The repertoire consists of more than 140,000 clones, with about four fifths occurring once and the leading ten covering roughly a tenth. A word on this clone: Its antigen is still unknown.

The CDR3 has 13 amino acids. The V and J ends lost 0 bases and 7 bases respectively, with 9 bases between them. Germline CDR1 SGHTA, CDR2 FQGNSA. Following autologous stem cell transplantation, relapse occurred in every patient, and exposure to brentuximab vedotin varied. Patients reached a best response of complete response, partial response or progressive disease. This chain links TRBV7-2 with TRBJ1-1; maybe TRBD1 (5 bases). Sequencing used peripheral blood mononuclear cells (PBMCs), obtained before the second cycle of nivolumab. The receptor comes from a human donor with classical Hodgkin lymphoma. CDR3 region: CASSLAGDLEAFF. For the CDR3, the DNA is TGTGCCAGCAGCTTAGCGGGGGATCTTGAAGCTTTCTTT.